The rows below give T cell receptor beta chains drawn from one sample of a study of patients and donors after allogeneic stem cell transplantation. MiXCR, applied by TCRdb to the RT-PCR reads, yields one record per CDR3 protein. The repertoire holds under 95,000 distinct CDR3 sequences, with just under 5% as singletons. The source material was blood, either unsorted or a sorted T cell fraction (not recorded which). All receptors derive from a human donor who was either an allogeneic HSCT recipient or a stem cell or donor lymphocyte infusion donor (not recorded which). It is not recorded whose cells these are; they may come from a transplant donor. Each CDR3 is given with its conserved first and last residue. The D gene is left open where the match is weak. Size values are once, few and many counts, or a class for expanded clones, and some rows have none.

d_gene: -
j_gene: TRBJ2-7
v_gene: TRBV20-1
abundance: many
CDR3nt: TGCAGTGCTAGAATCTCCCGATGGCCCGAGCAGTACTTC
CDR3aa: CSARISRWPEQYF

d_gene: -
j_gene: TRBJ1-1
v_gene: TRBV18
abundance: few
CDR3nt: TGTGCCAGCTCACCTAGGACAGAAGGGAACACTGAAGCTTTCTTT
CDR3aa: CASSPRTEGNTEAFF

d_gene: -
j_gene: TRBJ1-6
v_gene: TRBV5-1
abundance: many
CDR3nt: TGCGCCAGCAGCTTAAACGCAAATTCACCCCTCCACTTT
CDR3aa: CASSLNANSPLHF

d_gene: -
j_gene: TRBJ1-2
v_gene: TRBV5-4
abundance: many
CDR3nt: TGTGCCAGCAGCCTTCAAGGGGTTCGCCTCTATGGCTACACCTTC
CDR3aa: CASSLQGVRLYGYTF

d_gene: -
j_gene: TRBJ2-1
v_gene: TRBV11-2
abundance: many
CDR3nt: TGTGCCAGCAGCTCACCTGGAGGGTCCCCGTCGCGGAATGAGCAGTTCTTC
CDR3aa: CASSSPGGSPSRNEQFF

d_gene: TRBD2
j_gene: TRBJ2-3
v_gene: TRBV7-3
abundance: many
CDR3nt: TGTGCCAGCAGTTCCACCGGGACTAGGCGCACAGATACGCAGTATTTT
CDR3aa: CASSSTGTRRTDTQYF

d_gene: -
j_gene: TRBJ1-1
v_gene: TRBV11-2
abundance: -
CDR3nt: TGTGCCAGCAGCTTAGGACCGACATACAGGGAAGCTTTCTTT
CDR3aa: CASSLGPTYREAFF

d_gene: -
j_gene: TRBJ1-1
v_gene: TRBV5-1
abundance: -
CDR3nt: TGCGCCAGCAGCTCCGAGTGGGGGAGGGGAGCTTTCTTT
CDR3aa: CASSSEWGRGAFF

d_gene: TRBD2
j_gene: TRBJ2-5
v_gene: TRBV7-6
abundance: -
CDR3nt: TGTGCCAGCAGCTTGGGGCTAGCGGCACGTGGGACCCAGTACTTC
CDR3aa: CASSLGLAARGTQYF

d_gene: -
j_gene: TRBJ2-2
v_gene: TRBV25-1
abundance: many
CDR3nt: TGTGCCAGCAGTGTATGGTTCGGGGAGCTGTTTTTT
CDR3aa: CASSVWFGELFF

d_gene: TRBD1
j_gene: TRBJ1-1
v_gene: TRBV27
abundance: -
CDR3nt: TGTGCCAGCAGTACGGGACAGGGGGCGCGGACTGAAGCTTTCTTT
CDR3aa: CASSTGQGARTEAFF

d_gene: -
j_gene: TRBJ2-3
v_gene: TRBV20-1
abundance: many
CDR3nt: TGCAGTGCTAGAGATCCCGCTTCTGGCACAGATACGCAGTATTTT
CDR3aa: CSARDPASGTDTQYF

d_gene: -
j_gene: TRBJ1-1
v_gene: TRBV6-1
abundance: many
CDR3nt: TGTGCCAGCAGTGCCCGGACCTTGACTGAAGCTTTCTTT
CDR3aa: CASSARTLTEAFF

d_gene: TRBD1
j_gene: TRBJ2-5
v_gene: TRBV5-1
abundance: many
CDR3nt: TGCGCCAGCAGCTCAGCGGGACAGGGACAAGAGACCCAGTACTTC
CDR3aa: CASSSAGQGQETQYF

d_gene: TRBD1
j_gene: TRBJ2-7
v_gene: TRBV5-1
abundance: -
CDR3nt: TGCGCCAGCAGCTCGCGACAGGGTAGTGCCTACGAGCAGTACTTC
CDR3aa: CASSSRQGSAYEQYF

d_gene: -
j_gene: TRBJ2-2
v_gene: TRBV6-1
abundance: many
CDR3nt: TGTGCCAGCAGTCGGACAGCCTCGACCGGGGAGCTGTTTTTT
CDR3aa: CASSRTASTGELFF

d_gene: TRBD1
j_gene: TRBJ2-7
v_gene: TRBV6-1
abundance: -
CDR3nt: TGTGCCAGCAGTGACAGGGGGTACGAGCAGTACTTC
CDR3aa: CASSDRGYEQYF

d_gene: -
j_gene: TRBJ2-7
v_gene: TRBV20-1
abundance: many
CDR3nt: TGCAGTGCTAGAGTCCCGGGACTGGGGGCCTACGAGCAGTACTTC
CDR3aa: CSARVPGLGAYEQYF

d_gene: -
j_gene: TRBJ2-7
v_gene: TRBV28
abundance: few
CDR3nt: TGTGCCAGCAGTTTAGCGGGACAGTTCTCCTACGAGCAGTACTTC
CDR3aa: CASSLAGQFSYEQYF

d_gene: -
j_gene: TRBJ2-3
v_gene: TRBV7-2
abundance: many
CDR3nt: TGTGCCAGCAGCTTAGGGGGCAGTTTCACAGATACGCAGTATTTT
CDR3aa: CASSLGGSFTDTQYF

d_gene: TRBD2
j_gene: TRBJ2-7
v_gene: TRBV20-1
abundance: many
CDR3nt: TGCAGTGCTAGAGATCTGCGGCTCGGGCGGGGGGTCTCCTACGAGCAGTACTTC
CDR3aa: CSARDLRLGRGVSYEQYF

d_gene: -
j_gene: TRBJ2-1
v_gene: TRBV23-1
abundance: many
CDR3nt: TGCGCCAGCAGTCAATCGCTCGTCGGCGGGGGCCTCGGCAATGAGCAGTTCTTC
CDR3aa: CASSQSLVGGGLGNEQFF

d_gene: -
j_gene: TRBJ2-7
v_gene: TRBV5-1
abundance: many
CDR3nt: TGCGCCAGCAGCTCCGAACCACAGGGTTGGGGCCCCTACGAGCAGTACTTC
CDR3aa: CASSSEPQGWGPYEQYF

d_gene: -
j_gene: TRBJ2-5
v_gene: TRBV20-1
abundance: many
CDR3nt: TGCAGTGCTAGAGCGGTACAGTCCCAAGAGACCCAGTACTTC
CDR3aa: CSARAVQSQETQYF

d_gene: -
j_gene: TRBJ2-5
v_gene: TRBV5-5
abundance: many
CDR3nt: TGTGCCAGCAGCTTGACCGGGGTGGAGACCCAGTACTTC
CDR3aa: CASSLTGVETQYF

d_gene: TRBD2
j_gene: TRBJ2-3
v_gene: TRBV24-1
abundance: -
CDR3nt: TGTGCCACCAGTGATTCCCGACTAGCGGGGACAACAGATACGCAGTATTTT
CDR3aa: CATSDSRLAGTTDTQYF

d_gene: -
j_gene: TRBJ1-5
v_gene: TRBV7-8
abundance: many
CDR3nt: TGTGCCAGCAGCCAAACCAGGACTCTTAGCAATCAGCCCCAGCATTTT
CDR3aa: CASSQTRTLSNQPQHF

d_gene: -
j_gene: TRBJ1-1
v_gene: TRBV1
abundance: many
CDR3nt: TGCACCAGCAGCCAAGAGCGGGACAGGGGTAGGGGGGCTTTCTTT
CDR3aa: CTSSQERDRGRGAFF

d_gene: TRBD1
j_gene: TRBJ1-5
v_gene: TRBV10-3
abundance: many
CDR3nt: TGTGCCATCAGTGAGTACCTACGGGGACAGGGGGAGCCAAATCAGCCCCAGCATTTT
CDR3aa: CAISEYLRGQGEPNQPQHF

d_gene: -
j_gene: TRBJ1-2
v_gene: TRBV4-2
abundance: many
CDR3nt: TGTGCCAGCAGCCAAGATCTAGGTGGTTCGACAGCCTATGGCTACACCTTC
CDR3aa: CASSQDLGGSTAYGYTF

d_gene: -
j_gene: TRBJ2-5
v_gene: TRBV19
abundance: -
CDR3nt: TGTGCCAGTAGTATGCCGCCCGGCGAGACCCAGTACTTC
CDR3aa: CASSMPPGETQYF

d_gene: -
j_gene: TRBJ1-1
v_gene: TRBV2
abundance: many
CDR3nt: TGTGCCAGCAGCAATGGGGCAGCTGAAGCTTTCTTT
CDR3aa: CASSNGAAEAFF

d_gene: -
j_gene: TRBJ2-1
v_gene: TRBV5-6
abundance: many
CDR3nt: TGTGCCAGCAGCCTGGGGAGTGACGGGGAGCAGTTCTTC
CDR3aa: CASSLGSDGEQFF

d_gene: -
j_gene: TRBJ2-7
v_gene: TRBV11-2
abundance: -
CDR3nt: TGTGCCAGCAGCCATGGGACCTCCGCGAACGAGCAGTACTTC
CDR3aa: CASSHGTSANEQYF

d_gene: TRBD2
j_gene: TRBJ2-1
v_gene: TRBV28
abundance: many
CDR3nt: TGTGCCAGCAGCCCCCGTAGCGGGCCGTCCTACAATGAGCAGTTCTTC
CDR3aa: CASSPRSGPSYNEQFF

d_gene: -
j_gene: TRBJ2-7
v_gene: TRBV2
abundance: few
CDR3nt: TGTGCCAGCAGGGACCCCACATATATATCCTACGAGCAGTACTTC
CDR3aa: CASRDPTYISYEQYF

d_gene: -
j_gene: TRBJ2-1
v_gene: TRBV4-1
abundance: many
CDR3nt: TGCGCCAGCAGCCAAGGGCTAGTCGGGAATGAGCAGTTCTTC
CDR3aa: CASSQGLVGNEQFF

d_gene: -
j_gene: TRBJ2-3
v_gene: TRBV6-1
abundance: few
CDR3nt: TGTGCCAGCATCTCCCCCCTCCAGGGACATACGCAGTATTTT
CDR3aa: CASISPLQGHTQYF

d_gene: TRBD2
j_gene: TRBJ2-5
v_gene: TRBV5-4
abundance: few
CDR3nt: TGTGCCAGCAGCTCCGGACTAGCGGGAAGGGCGCGGGAGACCCAGTACTTC
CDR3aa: CASSSGLAGRARETQYF

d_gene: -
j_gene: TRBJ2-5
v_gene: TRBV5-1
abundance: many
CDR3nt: TGCGCCAGCAGCTTCAAATTCGGGGTAGAGACCCAGTACTTC
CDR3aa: CASSFKFGVETQYF

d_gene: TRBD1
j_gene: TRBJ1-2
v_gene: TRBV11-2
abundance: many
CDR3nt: TGTGCCAGCAGCCTAGTTACGATGGGGACAGTGAATAGTGGCTACACCTTC
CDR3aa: CASSLVTMGTVNSGYTF

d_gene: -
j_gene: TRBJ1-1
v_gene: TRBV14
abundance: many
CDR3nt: TGTGCCAGCAGCTTCACCTCAGGGGCTACTGAAGCTTTCTTT
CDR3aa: CASSFTSGATEAFF

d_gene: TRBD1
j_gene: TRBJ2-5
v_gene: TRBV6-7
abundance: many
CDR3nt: TGTGCCAGCAGCGGGACAGGGGACTACCAAGAGACCCAGTACTTC
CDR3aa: CASSGTGDYQETQYF

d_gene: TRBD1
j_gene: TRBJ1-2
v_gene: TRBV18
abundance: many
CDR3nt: TGTGCCAGCTCACCGGGACAGGGAGATGGCTACACCTTC
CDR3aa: CASSPGQGDGYTF

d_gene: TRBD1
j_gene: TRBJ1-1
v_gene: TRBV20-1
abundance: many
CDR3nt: TGCAGTGCTCCTCCCGGGACAGGGATGAAGGGGAACACTGAAGCTTTCTTT
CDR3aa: CSAPPGTGMKGNTEAFF